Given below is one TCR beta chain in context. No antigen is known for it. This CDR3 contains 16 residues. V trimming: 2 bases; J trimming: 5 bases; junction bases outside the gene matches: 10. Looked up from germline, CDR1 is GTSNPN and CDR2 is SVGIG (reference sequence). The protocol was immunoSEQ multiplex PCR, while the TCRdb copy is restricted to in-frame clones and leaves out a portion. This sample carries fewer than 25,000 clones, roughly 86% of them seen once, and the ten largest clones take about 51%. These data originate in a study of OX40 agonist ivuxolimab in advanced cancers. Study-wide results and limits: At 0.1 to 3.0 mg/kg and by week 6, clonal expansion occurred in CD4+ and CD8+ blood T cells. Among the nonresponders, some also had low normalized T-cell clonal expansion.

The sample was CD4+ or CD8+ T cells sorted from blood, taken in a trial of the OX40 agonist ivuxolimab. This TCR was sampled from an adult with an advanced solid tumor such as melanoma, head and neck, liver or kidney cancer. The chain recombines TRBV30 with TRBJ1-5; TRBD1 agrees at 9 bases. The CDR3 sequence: CAWSTDGQGPYQPQHF. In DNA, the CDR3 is TGTGCCTGGAGTACAGACGGACAGGGGCCATATCAGCCCCAGCATTTT.